A selection of T cell receptor beta chains follows, all from one sample in a study of Graves' ophthalmopathy and Graves' hyperthyroidism. TCRdb analysed the multiplex PCR reads with MiXCR anew, one entry per CDR3 protein. Altogether 200,000 to 300,000 distinct CDR3 sequences are present, around 50% being singletons, with the ten largest covering roughly half. The sequenced material came from peripheral blood. The receptors come from an adult man with Graves' ophthalmopathy. CDR3s include the opening cysteine and the closing phenylalanine or tryptophan. The D gene is left open where the match is weak. Part of the rows lack a size; the others show once, few, many or a class for expanded clones.

clone_size	v_call	d_call	j_call	cdr3_nt	cdr3_aa
.	TRBV24-1	.	TRBJ2-7	TGTGCCACCAGTGATGGGTCAGCGTCCTCCTACGAGCAGTACTTC	CATSDGSASSYEQYF
many	TRBV20-1	.	TRBJ2-7	TGCAGTGCTAGAGGGCCAGGTAGCTCCTACGAGCAGTACTTC	CSARGPGSSYEQYF
.	TRBV7-2	.	TRBJ2-7	TGTGCCAGCAGCTTAGGTGGGGGGGGGCACTCCTACGAGCAGTACTTC	CASSLGGGGHSYEQYF
few	TRBV13	.	TRBJ2-2	TGTGCCAGCAGCAGGACTACCGACACCGGGGAGCTGTTTTTT	CASSRTTDTGELFF
.	TRBV6-4	.	TRBJ1-5	TGTGCCAGCAGCCCCACGAATGCAGGGGATCATCAGCCCCAGCATTTT	CASSPTNAGDHQPQHF
few	TRBV5-1	.	TRBJ1-3	TGCGCCAGCAGCTTGGATCTCATTAGCTCTGGAAACACCATATATTTT	CASSLDLISSGNTIYF
many	TRBV7-9	.	TRBJ1-6	TGTGCCAGCAGCTTAGAGAATCCTACCTATAATTCACCCCTCCACTTT	CASSLENPTYNSPLHF
.	TRBV12-3/TRBV12-4	.	TRBJ1-2	TGTGCCAGCAGTTTCCGAAGGGCTGACGGCTATGGCTACACCTTC	CASSFRRADGYGYTF
.	TRBV2	.	TRBJ1-5	TGTGCCAGCAGGTGGTATAGCAATCAGCCCCAGCATTTT	CASRWYSNQPQHF
few	TRBV7-7	TRBD1	TRBJ1-4	TGTGCTAGCAGCCCGGACAGGGACGAAAAACTGTTTTTT	CASSPDRDEKLFF
.	TRBV5-1	TRBD1	TRBJ2-7	TGCGCCAGCAGCCTGGACGGGACAGTCTCTTACGAGCAGTACTTC	CASSLDGTVSYEQYF
.	TRBV7-9	.	TRBJ2-2	TGTGCCAGCAGCCCCGGGATCAACACCGGGGAGCTGTTTTTT	CASSPGINTGELFF
.	TRBV7-2	.	TRBJ1-2	TGTGCCAGCAGTTCAGACACCTATGGCTACACCTTC	CASSSDTYGYTF
many	TRBV28	.	TRBJ1-5	TGTGCCAGCAGTTTACGGGAACAGAGCAATCAGCCCCAGCATTTT	CASSLREQSNQPQHF
.	TRBV10-3	.	TRBJ1-6	TGTGCCAGCAGTTTAACAGGGCAAAGATCACCCCTCCACTTT	CASSLTGQRSPLHF
.	TRBV29-1	TRBD2	TRBJ2-7	TGCAGCGTTGGGGGGGGGGGGACCTACGAGCAGTACTTC	CSVGGGGTYEQYF
few	TRBV2	.	TRBJ2-2	TGTGCCAGCAGACCTACGACCGCGACCGGGGAGCTGTTTTTT	CASRPTTATGELFF
.	TRBV5-8	TRBD1	TRBJ2-7	TGTGCCAGCAGCCGTCGTAGACAGGGGGAGGACGAGCAGTACTTC	CASSRRRQGEDEQYF
.	TRBV20-1	.	TRBJ1-6	TGCAGTGCTAGAGATACCGCGTTAATAACCTTTAATTCACCCCTCCACTTT	CSARDTALITFNSPLHF
.	TRBV11-1	TRBD2	TRBJ2-7	TGTGCCAGCAGCCCGACCCGGGGTAGCGGGATCAACGACCTCTACGAGCAGTACTTC	CASSPTRGSGINDLYEQYF
.	TRBV7-3	.	TRBJ1-1	TGTGCCAGCAACCCACCCTGGGGCACTAAGAACACTGAAGCTTTCTTT	CASNPPWGTKNTEAFF
.	TRBV7-2	TRBD2	TRBJ2-5	TGTGCCAGCAGCCTCTCGGCTAGCGGGTACCAAGAGACCCAGTACTTC	CASSLSASGYQETQYF
.	TRBV10-3	.	TRBJ1-6	TGTGCCATCAGTTACCGTCGACCAGGGGTGGATAATTCACCCCTCCACTTT	CAISYRRPGVDNSPLHF
.	TRBV28	TRBD2	TRBJ2-7	TGTGCCAGCAGTTTATCCCCTCGTCGACTAGCGGGAACCTACGAGCAGTACTTC	CASSLSPRRLAGTYEQYF
few	TRBV20-1	.	TRBJ2-7	TGCAGTGCTCGCGGGACTGCCCCATCCTACGAGCAGTACTTC	CSARGTAPSYEQYF
.	TRBV2	.	TRBJ2-7	TGTGCCAGCAGTGAAGTGGGAGGCTACGAGCAGTACTTC	CASSEVGGYEQYF
few	TRBV10-3	TRBD1	TRBJ1-2	TGTGCCATCAACGGTGACAGGGCTGGCTACACCTTC	CAINGDRAGYTF
.	TRBV5-1	.	TRBJ2-5	TGCGCCAGCAGCTCCTCAGCAGGGATGGACACTGAAGAGACCCAGTACTTC	CASSSSAGMDTEETQYF
.	TRBV19	.	TRBJ2-7	TGTGCCAGTAGTATTCGTGTTTTTGGGTCAGGGGATTACGAGCAGTACTTC	CASSIRVFGSGDYEQYF
few	TRBV2	TRBD1	TRBJ1-1	TGTGCCAGTACGACAGGGTTGAACACTGAAGCTTTCTTT	CASTTGLNTEAFF
many	TRBV7-2	.	TRBJ1-1	TGTGCCAGCAGCTCGCAGGGGATGAACACTGAAGCTTTCTTT	CASSSQGMNTEAFF
few	TRBV29-1	.	TRBJ2-2	TGCAGCGTTGAACAACCTAGGGACGGCACCGGGGAGCTGTTTTTT	CSVEQPRDGTGELFF
many	TRBV24-1	.	TRBJ2-7	TGTGCCACCAGTGATCAACACAGTTCCTACGAGCAGTACTTC	CATSDQHSSYEQYF
few	TRBV7-6	.	TRBJ1-4	TGTGCCAGCAGCTCCCAGGCCGGACCTAATGAAAAACTGTTTTTT	CASSSQAGPNEKLFF
once	TRBV10-3	.	TRBJ2-3	TGTGCCATCAGTGAGGCCCCTGTGGATACGCAGTATTTT	CAISEAPVDTQYF
.	TRBV2	TRBD1	TRBJ2-7	TGTGCCAGCAGCCCTAGGACAGGGTCGGTCTACGAGCAGTACTTC	CASSPRTGSVYEQYF
few	TRBV10-1	.	TRBJ1-5	TGCGCCAGCGGCCCCAATCAGCCCCAGCATTTT	CASGPNQPQHF
many	TRBV7-2	.	TRBJ1-2	TGTGCCAGCAGCCCGTATGACAGAGGCTACACCTTC	CASSPYDRGYTF
.	TRBV25-1	.	TRBJ1-5	TGTGCCAGCAACAATCAGCCCCAGCATTTT	CASNNQPQHF
.	TRBV9	TRBD1	TRBJ1-4	TGCGCCAGCAGCAGGGACAGGGCGGAGGAAAAACTGTTTTTT	CASSRDRAEEKLFF
.	TRBV2	.	TRBJ2-2	TGTGCCAGCAGTGACTTTGCCCGGGATACCACCGGGGAGCTGTTTTTT	CASSDFARDTTGELFF
.	TRBV7-9	TRBD1	TRBJ2-7	TGTGCCAGCAGCACAGGGGGCGCGGGGAACGAGCAGTACTTC	CASSTGGAGNEQYF
.	TRBV11-2	.	TRBJ2-5	TGTGCCAGCAGTTCCATATTGGGTTGGGAGACCCAGTACTTC	CASSSILGWETQYF